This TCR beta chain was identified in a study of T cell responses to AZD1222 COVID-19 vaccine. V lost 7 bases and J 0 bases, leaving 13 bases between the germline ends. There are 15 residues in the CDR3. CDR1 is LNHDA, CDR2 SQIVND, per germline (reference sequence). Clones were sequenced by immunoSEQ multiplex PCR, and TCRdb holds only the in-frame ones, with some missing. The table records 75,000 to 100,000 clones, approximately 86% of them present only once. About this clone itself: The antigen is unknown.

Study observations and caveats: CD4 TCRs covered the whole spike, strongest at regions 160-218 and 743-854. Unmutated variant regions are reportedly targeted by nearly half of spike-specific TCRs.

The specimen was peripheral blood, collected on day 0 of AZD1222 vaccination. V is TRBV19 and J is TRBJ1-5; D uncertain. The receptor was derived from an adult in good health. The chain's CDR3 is CASNWATTSNQPQHF. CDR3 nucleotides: TGTGCCAGTAATTGGGCTACGACTAGCAATCAGCCCCAGCATTTT.